The T cell receptor (beta chain) under discussion was sequenced for a study of shared clonotypes between healthy human individuals. The data were produced by immunoSEQ multiplex PCR, yet TCRdb's version contains in-frame clones alone and is incomplete. In the table there are under 750,000 clones, roughly 72% of which are singletons. This clone showed up just a few times. Other DNA variants within this sample encode the same CDR3. This CDR3 region has 14 residues. V lost 7 bases to trimming and J lost 2 bases; unmatched junction nucleotides: 5. Germline lookup yields CDR1 SNHLY and CDR2 FYNNEI. The rearrangement links TRBV2 to TRBJ2-7; TRBD1 aligns across 10 bases. The sequenced material came from memory CD4+ T cells sorted from blood. Subset noted: CD45RA-negative fraction. This TCR was sampled from a woman between 25 and 40 years old in good health. CDR3 sequence: CASKPGTGAYEQYF. In DNA form, the CDR3 reads TGTGCCAGCAAACCCGGGACAGGGGCCTACGAGCAGTACTTC.